This is a list of T cell receptor beta chains from one sample in a study of T cell responses to AZD1222 COVID-19 vaccine. Measured with immunoSEQ multiplex PCR; TCRdb has only the in-frame clones, and not every one. In the table there are 100,000 to 150,000 clones, about nine tenths of which are singletons. Sequenced here: peripheral blood, sampled on day 0 of AZD1222 vaccination. These receptors were obtained from an adult in good health. CDR3s include the opening cysteine and the closing phenylalanine or tryptophan. The order of the fields is CDR3 protein, CDR3 DNA, clone size, D gene, V gene, J gene. The D gene is left open where the match is weak. Clone size appears in some rows only: once, few, many, or a class for an expanded clone.

CDR3: CASSFGRDEKLFF
DNA: TGTGCCAGCAGTTTCGGTCGAGATGAAAAACTGTTTTTT
size: NA
D: NA
V: TRBV12-3/TRBV12-4
J: TRBJ1-4

CDR3: CASSLDRGRGDEKLFF
DNA: TGTGCCAGCAGCTTGGACAGGGGCCGGGGGGATGAAAAACTGTTTTTT
size: NA
D: TRBD1
V: TRBV5-6
J: TRBJ1-4

CDR3: CASSQDNFLGANVLTF
DNA: TGCGCCAGCAGCCAAGATAATTTTCTTGGGGCCAACGTCCTGACTTTC
size: NA
D: NA
V: TRBV4-3
J: TRBJ2-6

CDR3: CASRPRGGAVIQYF
DNA: TGTGCCAGCAGACCGCGGGGGGGCGCCGTCATTCAGTACTTC
size: NA
D: TRBD2
V: TRBV7-2
J: TRBJ2-4

CDR3: CASSPRAAATNEKLFF
DNA: TGCGCCAGCAGCCCCCGGGCCGCGGCAACTAATGAAAAACTGTTTTTT
size: NA
D: NA
V: TRBV4-1
J: TRBJ1-4

CDR3: CAWIRVGGNTIYF
DNA: TGTGCCTGGATCAGGGTGGGGGGAAACACCATATATTTT
size: NA
D: NA
V: TRBV30
J: TRBJ1-3

CDR3: CASSFFDGAYEQYF
DNA: TGTGCCAGCAGTTTCTTCGACGGGGCCTACGAGCAGTACTTC
size: NA
D: NA
V: TRBV28
J: TRBJ2-7

CDR3: CASSHTSGGATGELFF
DNA: TGTGCCAGCAGCCACACTAGCGGGGGGGCCACCGGGGAGCTGTTTTTT
size: NA
D: TRBD2
V: TRBV27
J: TRBJ2-2

CDR3: CASSLGPSSGNTIYF
DNA: TGTGCCAGCAGCTTGGGACCTTCCTCTGGAAACACCATATATTTT
size: NA
D: NA
V: TRBV7-2
J: TRBJ1-3

CDR3: CASSQVNHGQGADTQYF
DNA: TGCGCCAGCAGCCAAGTTAACCATGGACAGGGGGCAGATACGCAGTATTTT
size: NA
D: TRBD1
V: TRBV4-3
J: TRBJ2-3

CDR3: CASSLAPGGADTQYF
DNA: TGCGCCAGCAGCTTGGCCCCCGGAGGGGCAGATACGCAGTATTTT
size: NA
D: NA
V: TRBV5-1
J: TRBJ2-3

CDR3: CASSSDRMPWGYTF
DNA: TGTGCCAGCAGCTCGGACAGAATGCCGTGGGGCTACACCTTC
size: few
D: NA
V: TRBV7-9
J: TRBJ1-2

CDR3: CASSAAYNSPLHF
DNA: TGTGCCAGCAGCGCCGCTTATAATTCACCCCTCCACTTT
size: NA
D: NA
V: TRBV6-2/TRBV6-3
J: TRBJ1-6

CDR3: CASSFSDRVYGYTF
DNA: TGTGCCAGCAGTTTTTCCGACAGGGTCTATGGCTACACCTTC
size: NA
D: TRBD1
V: TRBV6-6
J: TRBJ1-2

CDR3: CASSYDLDRFYGYTF
DNA: TGTGCCAGCAGTTACGACCTCGACAGGTTCTATGGCTACACCTTC
size: NA
D: NA
V: TRBV6-5
J: TRBJ1-2

CDR3: CASSQDWGRYGNQPQHF
DNA: TGTGCCAGCAGCCAAGATTGGGGGAGGTACGGCAATCAGCCCCAGCATTTT
size: NA
D: NA
V: TRBV3-1/TRBV3-2
J: TRBJ1-5

CDR3: CASSLFRATTNYGYTF
DNA: TGTGCCAGCAGTTTATTCAGGGCAACTACGAACTATGGCTACACCTTC
size: NA
D: NA
V: TRBV28
J: TRBJ1-2

CDR3: CASSYSIGQAKNTGELFF
DNA: TGTGCCAGCAGTTACTCGATAGGGCAGGCCAAAAACACCGGGGAGCTGTTTTTT
size: NA
D: NA
V: TRBV6-2/TRBV6-3
J: TRBJ2-2

CDR3: CSAGNNEQFF
DNA: TGCAGTGCAGGGAACAATGAGCAGTTCTTC
size: NA
D: NA
V: TRBV29-1
J: TRBJ2-1

CDR3: CASSVTGRGETQYF
DNA: TGTGCCAGCAGCGTTACTGGCAGGGGTGAGACCCAGTACTTC
size: NA
D: NA
V: TRBV7-6
J: TRBJ2-5

CDR3: CASNILGVNNQPQHF
DNA: TGTGCCAGCAACATCCTCGGGGTAAACAATCAGCCCCAGCATTTT
size: few
D: NA
V: TRBV28
J: TRBJ1-5

CDR3: CASSPRRVPGYTF
DNA: TGTGCCAGCAGTCCCCGTCGGGTACCCGGCTACACCTTC
size: NA
D: NA
V: TRBV28
J: TRBJ1-2

CDR3: CASSTRTVSSYNEQFF
DNA: TGTGCTAGCAGCACCCGGACAGTTTCGTCCTACAATGAGCAGTTCTTC
size: NA
D: NA
V: TRBV7-7
J: TRBJ2-1

CDR3: CASSLDLLGSGGANVLTF
DNA: TGTGCCAGCAGCTTGGACCTCTTGGGATCAGGTGGGGCCAACGTCCTGACTTTC
size: NA
D: NA
V: TRBV5-5
J: TRBJ2-6

CDR3: CASSPSLAGRGGEQYF
DNA: TGCGCCAGCAGCCCCTCCTTGGCGGGCCGGGGAGGGGAGCAGTACTTC
size: NA
D: TRBD2
V: TRBV4-3
J: TRBJ2-7

CDR3: CASSPVSGYTF
DNA: TGTGCCAGCAGCCCTGTGAGTGGCTACACCTTC
size: NA
D: NA
V: TRBV7-9
J: TRBJ1-2

CDR3: CASSSLTGGAETQYF
DNA: TGCGCCAGCAGCTCCCTAACGGGGGGGGCGGAGACCCAGTACTTC
size: NA
D: TRBD2
V: TRBV5-1
J: TRBJ2-5

CDR3: CASSLIQEAFF
DNA: TGTGCCAGCAGCTTAATACAGGAAGCTTTCTTT
size: once
D: NA
V: TRBV7-9
J: TRBJ1-1

CDR3: CASSLVRFDTEAFF
DNA: TGTGCCAGCAGCTTGGTGCGATTCGACACTGAAGCTTTCTTT
size: NA
D: NA
V: TRBV7-2
J: TRBJ1-1

CDR3: CASGYRGATDTQYF
DNA: TGTGCCAGCGGATACAGGGGGGCCACAGATACGCAGTATTTT
size: NA
D: TRBD1
V: TRBV5-4
J: TRBJ2-3

CDR3: CASSFSGGRNEQYF
DNA: TGTGCCAGCAGCTTTAGCGGGGGGAGGAACGAGCAGTACTTC
size: NA
D: TRBD2
V: TRBV7-2
J: TRBJ2-7

CDR3: CASSLGYWETQYF
DNA: TGTGCCAGCAGCTTGGGTTACTGGGAGACCCAGTACTTC
size: NA
D: NA
V: TRBV11-2
J: TRBJ2-5

CDR3: CAISDPVTDGNTIYF
DNA: TGTGCCATCAGTGACCCCGTGACAGATGGAAACACCATATATTTT
size: NA
D: NA
V: TRBV10-3
J: TRBJ1-3

CDR3: CASSQAGLEQYF
DNA: TGCGCCAGCAGCCAAGCGGGACTAGAGCAGTACTTC
size: once
D: TRBD2
V: TRBV4-1
J: TRBJ2-7

CDR3: CASSVTGNTIYF
DNA: TGTGCCAGCAGTGTCACGGGAAACACCATATATTTT
size: NA
D: NA
V: TRBV28
J: TRBJ1-3

CDR3: CASSLRIGQLGYTF
DNA: TGTGCCAGCAGCTTAAGAATAGGGCAACTTGGCTACACCTTC
size: NA
D: NA
V: TRBV7-2
J: TRBJ1-2

CDR3: CASSGDPIRDEQYF
DNA: TGTGCCAGCAGCGGGGACCCTATTCGAGACGAGCAGTACTTC
size: once
D: NA
V: TRBV9
J: TRBJ2-7

CDR3: CASSSTGTMKNIQYF
DNA: TGTGCCAGCAGTTCCACCGGGACAATGAAAAACATTCAGTACTTC
size: NA
D: NA
V: TRBV6-5
J: TRBJ2-4

CDR3: CAIRGQANQPQHF
DNA: TGTGCCATCAGGGGACAGGCTAATCAGCCCCAGCATTTT
size: NA
D: TRBD1
V: TRBV10-3
J: TRBJ1-5

CDR3: CASSLVSGPGYGYTF
DNA: TGTGCCAGCAGTTTAGTGTCTGGGCCCGGCTATGGCTACACCTTC
size: NA
D: NA
V: TRBV6-5
J: TRBJ1-2

CDR3: CASSPRRYLPTGELFF
DNA: TGTGCCAGCAGCCCTAGGAGGTACCTCCCCACCGGGGAGCTGTTTTTT
size: NA
D: NA
V: TRBV28
J: TRBJ2-2

CDR3: CASSQDRGWEQYF
DNA: TGTGCCAGCAGCCAAGATCGGGGGTGGGAGCAGTACTTC
size: NA
D: NA
V: TRBV4-2
J: TRBJ2-7

CDR3: CSVGGSSGNTIYF
DNA: TGCAGCGTCGGGGGGAGCTCTGGAAACACCATATATTTT
size: NA
D: NA
V: TRBV29-1
J: TRBJ1-3

CDR3: CSVDHRDWRGDTQYF
DNA: TGCAGCGTTGATCACCGAGACTGGCGGGGGGATACGCAGTATTTT
size: NA
D: TRBD2
V: TRBV29-1
J: TRBJ2-3

CDR3: CASSQGQGSTDTQYF
DNA: TGCGCCAGCAGCCAAGGACAGGGGAGCACAGATACGCAGTATTTT
size: NA
D: TRBD1
V: TRBV4-3
J: TRBJ2-3

CDR3: CASSRPRGPPTLYNEQFF
DNA: TGTGCCAGCAGCCGCCCCCGCGGACCTCCAACCCTCTACAATGAGCAGTTCTTC
size: NA
D: NA
V: TRBV7-9
J: TRBJ2-1

CDR3: CASSSPWTQYF
DNA: TGTGCCAGCAGCTCTCCGTGGACCCAGTACTTC
size: NA
D: NA
V: TRBV7-9
J: TRBJ2-5

CDR3: CASSTRDKTTQYF
DNA: TGTGCCAGCAGCACTAGGGATAAGACGACCCAGTACTTC
size: NA
D: NA
V: TRBV3-1/TRBV3-2
J: TRBJ2-5

CDR3: CASSLQIAGSYEQYF
DNA: TGTGCCAGCAGTTTACAAATAGCGGGATCGTACGAGCAGTACTTC
size: NA
D: TRBD2
V: TRBV6-2/TRBV6-3
J: TRBJ2-7

CDR3: CASSSRPQAGGYTF
DNA: TGTGCCAGCAGCTCAAGGCCCCAGGCCGGAGGCTACACCTTC
size: NA
D: NA
V: TRBV7-3
J: TRBJ1-2

CDR3: CASSPSGNTEAFF
DNA: TGTGCCAGCTCACCAAGTGGGAACACTGAAGCTTTCTTT
size: NA
D: NA
V: TRBV18
J: TRBJ1-1

CDR3: CASSPGTPYNEQFF
DNA: TGTGCCAGCAGCCCCGGGACTCCATACAATGAGCAGTTCTTC
size: once
D: NA
V: TRBV7-9
J: TRBJ2-1

CDR3: CASSLFLGAGETQYF
DNA: TGTGCCAGCAGCCTATTCCTTGGGGCCGGGGAGACCCAGTACTTC
size: NA
D: NA
V: TRBV14
J: TRBJ2-5

CDR3: CASSLGGNSDTQYF
DNA: TGTGCCAGCAGTTTGGGGGGCAATTCAGATACGCAGTATTTT
size: NA
D: NA
V: TRBV28
J: TRBJ2-3

CDR3: CATKGKGYNEQFF
DNA: TGTGCCACAAAGGGAAAGGGATACAATGAGCAGTTCTTC
size: NA
D: NA
V: TRBV28
J: TRBJ2-1

CDR3: CASSQPNTQYF
DNA: TGTGCCAGCAGCCAACCCAATACGCAGTATTTT
size: once
D: NA
V: TRBV3-1/TRBV3-2
J: TRBJ2-3

CDR3: CASSFYPGREDNEQFF
DNA: TGTGCCAGCAGCTTCTATCCCGGACGCGAGGACAATGAGCAGTTCTTC
size: few
D: NA
V: TRBV11-3
J: TRBJ2-1

CDR3: CASSDFSSYNEQFF
DNA: TGCGCCAGCAGCGATTTTAGCTCCTACAATGAGCAGTTCTTC
size: NA
D: NA
V: TRBV5-1
J: TRBJ2-1

CDR3: CASSRNREKLFF
DNA: TGCGCCAGCAGTCGAAATCGGGAAAAACTGTTTTTT
size: NA
D: NA
V: TRBV10-1
J: TRBJ1-4